Each of the 25 T cell receptor beta chains below was sequenced from the same sample in a study of blood T cell repertoires in COVID-19. Assay: immunoSEQ multiplex PCR; the TCRdb copy retains only in-frame clones and omits some. This sample yields 150,000 to 200,000 clones, of which nearly 90% are seen a single time; approximately 2.3% belongs to the top ten. The sequenced sample consisted of PBMCs or T cells enriched from blood (not recorded which). These receptor sequences come from a woman in her thirties or forties with acute COVID-19.

V gene TRBV5-6 combines with J gene TRBJ2-6; TRBD1 matches at 7 bases. Germline V gene sequence: CDR1 SGHDT, CDR2 YYEEEE. The CDR3 has 19 residues. V dropped 3 bases and J dropped 0; count of bases not matched to a gene: 12. CDR3 loop: CASSWVRDSLFSGANVLTF. CDR3 in DNA: TGTGCCAGCAGCTGGGTTAGGGACAGCCTTTTCTCTGGGGCCAACGTCCTGACTTTC.

The J gene is TRBJ1-5, the V gene TRBV18; D is unresolved. Germline values: CDR1 KGHSH, CDR2 LQKENI. The CDR3 runs to 13 residues. The V gene lost 2 bases and the J gene lost 5 bases, with 7 bases spanning the gap. The CDR3 bases are TGTGCCAGCTCACCAGGGCTGGATCAGCCCCAGCATTTT. Its protein product is CASSPGLDQPQHF.

V usage is TRBV5-1 and J usage is TRBJ2-7, with 7 bases that match TRBD1. CDR3 length: 15 residues. Germline V gene lookup returns CDR1 SGHRS and CDR2 YFSETQ. The V and J ends lost 4 bases and 0 bases, in that order; junction bases with no gene match: 7. The CDR3 region is CASSRLGQSSYEQYF. CDR3 bases: TGCGCCAGCAGCCGATTGGGACAGAGCTCCTACGAGCAGTACTTC.

The chain employs TRBV30 and TRBJ2-1; 8 bases fit TRBD2. Germline V gives CDR1 GTSNPN, CDR2 SVGIG (reference sequence). There are 13 residues in the CDR3. The trim removed 0 bases at V and 9 bases at J, leaving 4 bases unmatched. DNA of the CDR3: TGTGCCTGGAGTGTAGCGGGAGCGGGTGAGCAGTTCTTC. Its translation is CAWSVAGAGEQFF.

The J gene is TRBJ1-4, the V gene TRBV5-1; possibly TRBD1 for D (5 bases). The CDR3 runs to 12 residues. Germline V CDR1 and CDR2: SGHRS, YFSETQ. V lost 3 bases to trimming and J lost 15 bases, with 15 bases between them. In DNA, the CDR3 is TGCGCCAGCAGCTGGGACTACTCGCGGTTGTTTTTT. It is translated as CASSWDYSRLFF. Full variable domain (outside the CDR3, taken from reference TRBV5-1 and TRBJ1-4): KAGVTQTPRYLIKTRGQQVTLSCSPISGHRSVSWYQQTPGQGLQFLFEYFSETQRNKGNFPGRFSGRQFSNSRSEMNVSTLELGDSALYLCASSWDYSRLFFGSGTQLSVL.

The V call is TRBV27, the J call TRBJ1-6; D is ambiguous. Trimming shortened V by 7 bases and J by 7 bases, and 17 bases separated the two germline ends. The CDR3 contains 15 residues. CDR1 and CDR2 (germline): MNHEY, SMNVEV (reference sequence). CDR3 nucleotide sequence: TGTGCCAGCAACCGGTTTGGAGGTACGAATTCACCCCTCCACTTT. It yields the protein CASNRFGGTNSPLHF.

V and J are TRBV6-2 or TRBV6-3 and TRBJ2-3; 8 nucleotides agree with TRBD2. V dropped 0 bases and J dropped 4; count of bases not matched to a gene: 9. Germline V gene lookup returns CDR1 MNHEY and CDR2 SVGEGT. The CDR3 covers 17 residues. CDR3: CASSYSPGTRTADTQYF. CDR3 DNA: TGTGCCAGCAGTTACTCTCCCGGGACTAGGACCGCAGATACGCAGTATTTT.

The chain carries TRBV5-4 and TRBJ2-1, with 7 positions matching TRBD2. Germline V gene data show CDR1 as SGHNT and CDR2 as YYREEE (reference sequence). This CDR3 has 13 residues. Losses at the gene ends were 2 bases for V and 7 bases for J; bases not matched to a gene: 3. CDR3 sequence (DNA): TGTGCCAGCAGCTTACCGGGGGGAAATGAGCAGTTCTTC. Translation: CASSLPGGNEQFF.

V gene TRBV2 combines with J gene TRBJ2-2, with D unresolved. Trimming pared 4 bases from V and 2 bases from J, leaving 14 bases between. This CDR3 spans 16 amino acids. Germline V gene sequence: CDR1 SNHLY, CDR2 FYNNEI. DNA of the CDR3: TGTGCCAGCAGTGGCTTGGCTGGCGGAAACACCGGGGAGCTGTTTTTT. It is translated as CASSGLAGGNTGELFF. Variable domain in full (rest from reference TRBV2 and TRBJ2-2): EPEVTQTPSHQVTQMGQEVILRCVPISNHLYFYWYRQILGQKVEFLVSFYNNEISEKSEIFDDQFSVERPDGSNFTLKIRSTKLEDSAMYFCASSGLAGGNTGELFFGEGSRLTVL.

The chain carries TRBV10-2 and TRBJ1-1; 11 nucleotides match TRBD1. V lost 2 bases to trimming and J lost 11 bases; unmatched junction nucleotides: 7. Germline assignment: CDR1 WSHSY and CDR2 SAAADI. This CDR3 contains 14 residues. The CDR3 nucleotides read TGCGCCAGCAGTGAGCCTGGACAGGGGGCGGAGGCTTTCTTT. Encoded protein: CASSEPGQGAEAFF.

The chain joins TRBV29-1 to TRBJ1-1; D is unresolved. Germline V gene sequence: CDR1 SQVTM, CDR2 ANQGSEA. This CDR3 spans 13 amino acids. V shed 3 bases and J shed 0 bases, with 8 bases lying between them. CDR3 nucleotides: TGCAGCGTTGAGCGAGGGCTGAACACTGAAGCTTTCTTT. It encodes CSVERGLNTEAFF.

The V and J genes are TRBV3-1 (or the pseudogene TRBV3-2) and TRBJ1-4, with TRBD1 identical over 7 bases. V dropped 1 base and J dropped 4; count of bases not matched to a gene: 6. The CDR3 totals 16 residues. Germline V gene sequence: CDR1 LGHDT, CDR2 YNNKEL (reference sequence). The CDR3 region has the DNA TGTGCCAGCAGCCAAGCCCTGACAGGGATTAATGAAAAACTGTTTTTT. It specifies CASSQALTGINEKLFF.

The V and J genes are TRBV9 and TRBJ2-1; D perhaps matches TRBD1 (5 bases). Germline lookup yields CDR1 SGDLS and CDR2 YYNGEE. V was pared by 0 bases and J by 5 bases, with 9 bases between. The CDR3 is 14 residues long. The CDR3 DNA is TGTGCCAGCAGCGTAGTAGGCAGGGACAATGAGCAGTTCTTC. Amino acid sequence: CASSVVGRDNEQFF.

The chain recombines TRBV4-3 with TRBJ1-2, with D tentatively TRBD1 (6 bases). This CDR3 region has 15 residues. Germline lookup yields CDR1 LGHNA and CDR2 YSLEER. V was trimmed by 0 bases and J by 3 bases, leaving 11 bases between them. The CDR3 DNA reads TGCGCCAGCAGCCAAGATCGATCAGGGGACTATGGCTACACCTTC. Translation: CASSQDRSGDYGYTF.

This clone was seen just once. The chain carries TRBV5-1 and TRBJ2-5, with 9 bases identical to TRBD1. Germline CDR1 and CDR2: SGHRS and YFSETQ. Trimming removed 4 bases from V and 3 bases from J; junction bases left unmatched: 4. This CDR3 comprises 14 residues. CDR3 amino acids: CASSPWTGEETQYF. CDR3 nucleotide sequence: TGCGCCAGCAGCCCATGGACAGGGGAAGAGACCCAGTACTTC.

In DNA form, the CDR3 reads TGCGCCAGCAGCTTGCGGTTTTGGGCAGGCTACAATGAGCAGTTCTTC. As protein: CASSLRFWAGYNEQFF. The chain combines TRBV5-1 with TRBJ2-1; D is unclear. V was shortened by 1 base and J by 3 bases, with 14 bases between the two germline ends. The CDR3 consists of 16 residues. Germline CDR1 SGHRS, CDR2 YFSETQ.

The chain employs TRBV24-1 and TRBJ2-6, with 10 bases that match TRBD1. This CDR3 spans 15 amino acids. In germline, CDR1 is KGHDR, CDR2 SFDVKD. V shed 9 bases and J 4 bases; nucleotides not matched to a gene: 5. The CDR3 loop reads CATGQGGSGANVLTF. The CDR3 region has the DNA TGTGCCACCGGACAGGGGGGGTCCGGGGCCAACGTCCTGACTTTC.

V gene TRBV3-1 (or the pseudogene TRBV3-2) combines with J gene TRBJ2-2; maybe TRBD2 (5 bases). CDR1 LGHDT and CDR2 YNNKEL come from the germline V gene (reference sequence). V lost 4 bases and J 6 bases, leaving 12 bases between the germline ends. The CDR3 is made up of 14 amino acids. CDR3 sequence (DNA): TGTGCCAGCAGCCTGCACACTAGTCCCGGGGAGCTGTTTTTT. Translation gives CASSLHTSPGELFF.

This clone was seen a handful of times. The V and J genes are TRBV7-9 and TRBJ2-7, with a weak D call TRBD2 (6 bases). Germline V gene lookup returns CDR1 SEHNR and CDR2 FQNEAQ (reference sequence). V was pared by 2 bases and J by 3 bases, with 11 bases between. CDR3 length equals 14 residues. The CDR3 DNA reads as TGTGCCAGCAGCTTATGGGGAGGAAACTACGAGCAGTACTTC. Its protein is CASSLWGGNYEQYF.

The chain recombines TRBV3-1 (or the pseudogene TRBV3-2) with TRBJ2-2, with 8 bases that match TRBD1. This CDR3 region has 15 residues. Unmatched junction bases numbered 5, after V lost 4 bases and J lost 4 bases. In germline, CDR1 is LGHDT, CDR2 YNNKEL (reference sequence). The CDR3 loop is CASSLRTGTTGELFF. In DNA form, the CDR3 reads TGTGCCAGCAGCCTACGGACAGGGACCACCGGGGAGCTGTTTTTT.

The chain combines TRBV14 with TRBJ1-4, with D tentatively TRBD1 (6 bases). The CDR3 loop spans 15 amino acids. Looked up from germline, CDR1 is SGHDN and CDR2 is FVKESK. The V end lost 5 bases, the J end lost 8 bases, and 18 bases lay between the germline ends. CDR3 residues: CASSLVRGWEEKLFF. CDR3 nucleotide sequence: TGTGCCAGCAGCTTGGTCAGGGGCTGGGAGGAAAAACTGTTTTTT.

The CDR3 loop is CASSLASGGAYEQYF. The DNA for the CDR3 is TGTGCCAGCAGCCTGGCCTCCGGAGGCGCCTACGAGCAGTACTTC. This sequence joins TRBV5-4 and TRBJ2-7; D may be TRBD2 (5 bases). The germline CDR1 and CDR2 sequences are SGHNT and YYREEE (reference sequence). V lost 4 bases and J lost 2, with 16 bases in between. The CDR3 length is 15 residues.

The gene calls are TRBV12-3 or TRBV12-4 and TRBJ1-1; D ambiguous. Trimming took off 5 bases at V and 4 bases at J, with 11 bases between the two ends. The CDR3 length is 13 residues. CDR3 region: CASSDRVPTEAFF. The CDR3 bases are TGTGCCAGCAGTGACCGGGTGCCCACTGAAGCTTTCTTT.

The J gene is TRBJ2-2, the V gene TRBV7-2; 8 nucleotides agree with TRBD2. In germline, CDR1 is SGHTA, CDR2 FQGNSA. The CDR3 consists of 14 residues. The V and J ends lost 1 base and 5 bases, in that order; junction bases with no gene match: 0. The CDR3 DNA sequence: TGTGCCAGCAGCTTAGGCGGGAGGACCGGGGAGCTGTTTTTT. Its translation: CASSLGGRTGELFF.

The V and J genes are TRBV2 and TRBJ2-3, with D maybe TRBD2 (6 bases). The CDR3 has 12 amino acids. V dropped 6 bases and J dropped 4 bases, with 8 bases sitting between them. Germline V lookup: CDR1 SNHLY, CDR2 FYNNEI. For the CDR3, the DNA is TGTGCCAGCAGGCGCGGGGCAGATACGCAGTATTTT. Translation: CASRRGADTQYF.